This entry describes one TCR beta chain. While infection was still active, Seattle patients were enrolled and then followed longitudinally. The table came from immunoSEQ multiplex PCR; TCRdb's copy has only in-frame clones and leaves some out. This table has 200,000 to 250,000 clones, roughly 85% appearing once. This specimen comes from a study of blood T cell repertoires in COVID-19. About the study: The United States, Italy and Spain supplied acute and convalescent COVID-19 samples. T cells, B-cell-depleted T cells, or PBMCs provided the cDNA or gDNA that served as material.

Source material: peripheral blood. The sequence was obtained from a woman between 65 and 79 years old with COVID-19, enrolled during active disease.

The CDR3 DNA sequence: TGTGCCAGCAGCCCATCGACAGGGGAGGGTGGCTACACCTTC. Protein product: CASSPSTGEGGYTF. The rearrangement joins TRBV11-2 to TRBJ1-2; 8 bases fit TRBD1. The germline gives CDR1 SGHAT, CDR2 FQNNGV. With V trimmed by 5 bases and J by 7 bases, 9 bases remained unmatched. The CDR3 consists of 14 residues.